These T cell receptor beta chains were read from a single sample in a study of neurological immune-mediated disorders. TCRdb reprocessed the 5' RACE reads via MiXCR and lists one record per CDR3 protein. This table has tens of thousands of distinct CDR3 sequences, 3% to 3.5% appearing once. The material sequenced was PBMCs. These receptor sequences come from a middle-aged man with multiple sclerosis. Each CDR3 is given with its conserved first and last residue. A D gene is named only where the DNA matches it firmly. Size is omitted from some rows. Given values are once, few, many or a class for expanded clones.

j_call	v_call	d_call	clone_size	cdr3_aa	cdr3_nt
TRBJ1-1	TRBV5-1	TRBD1	many	CASSGTGGMNTEAFF	TGCGCCAGCAGCGGGACAGGGGGCATGAACACTGAAGCTTTCTTT
TRBJ1-5	TRBV10-3	NA	many	CAISDRGEGQPQHF	TGTGCCATCAGTGACAGGGGAGAAGGCCAGCCCCAGCATTTT
TRBJ2-1	TRBV29-1	TRBD2	many	CSTKGLAEYNEQFF	TGCAGCACAAAGGGACTAGCGGAATACAATGAGCAGTTCTTC
TRBJ2-5	TRBV12-3/TRBV12-4	NA	many	CASGSAETQYF	TGTGCCAGCGGCTCCGCTGAGACCCAGTACTTC
TRBJ2-5	TRBV6-5	TRBD2	many	CASSYSRGGRGQETQYF	TGTGCCAGCAGTTACTCACGGGGGGGGAGGGGGCAAGAGACCCAGTACTTC
TRBJ2-7	TRBV11-2	NA	many	CASSSQTLGYEQYF	TGTGCCAGCAGCTCCCAGACTTTGGGCTACGAGCAGTACTTC
TRBJ2-7	TRBV12-3/TRBV12-4	NA	many	CASSFESSYEQYF	TGTGCCAGCAGTTTTGAGAGCTCCTACGAGCAGTACTTC
TRBJ2-5	TRBV5-1	NA	many	CASSFGGMDETQYF	TGCGCCAGCAGCTTTGGTGGTATGGACGAGACCCAGTACTTC
TRBJ1-5	TRBV7-6	NA	NA	CASSLALGRDQPQHF	TGTGCCAGCAGCTTAGCGCTGGGTAGGGACCAGCCCCAGCATTTT
TRBJ2-3	TRBV27	TRBD2	many	CASSLGLAGADTQYF	TGTGCCAGCAGTCTTGGACTAGCGGGTGCAGATACGCAGTATTTT
TRBJ1-2	TRBV5-1	NA	many	CASSQGANYGYTF	TGCGCCAGCAGCCAAGGGGCTAACTATGGCTACACCTTC
TRBJ1-2	TRBV7-9	TRBD1	many	CAWGQGAIYGYTF	TGTGCCTGGGGACAGGGGGCAATCTATGGCTACACCTTC
TRBJ2-5	TRBV18	NA	many	CASSRGEETQYF	TGTGCCAGCTCACGGGGAGAAGAGACCCAGTACTTC
TRBJ1-1	TRBV20-1	NA	many	CSALREWGTEAFF	TGCAGTGCTCTCCGGGAGTGGGGCACTGAAGCTTTCTTT
TRBJ2-2	TRBV3-1	NA	many	CASSQGGSTGELFF	TGTGCCAGCAGCCAAGGAGGGTCGACCGGGGAGCTGTTTTTT
TRBJ1-1	TRBV7-9	NA	many	CASSLGQGIGTEAFF	TGTGCCAGCAGCCTAGGGCAGGGAATAGGCACTGAAGCTTTCTTT
TRBJ2-7	TRBV10-2	NA	many	CASSDTGVKQYF	TGCGCCAGCAGTGATACGGGGGTGAAGCAGTACTTC
TRBJ2-5	TRBV7-9	NA	many	CASSLGQIETQYF	TGTGCCAGCAGCTTAGGACAGATTGAGACCCAGTACTTC
TRBJ1-1	TRBV12-3/TRBV12-4	TRBD1	many	CASKAFRGRDTEAFF	TGTGCCAGCAAAGCTTTTAGGGGGCGGGACACTGAAGCTTTCTTT
TRBJ1-6	TRBV6-1	NA	many	CASSESGISSPLHF	TGTGCCAGCAGTGAATCAGGGATTAGTTCACCCCTCCACTTT
TRBJ2-3	TRBV4-1	TRBD2	many	CASSQLAGTGDTQYF	TGCGCCAGCAGCCAGCTAGCGGGCACGGGAGATACGCAGTATTTT
TRBJ1-1	TRBV4-1	TRBD1	many	CASSQYDRAGNEAFF	TGCGCCAGCAGCCAATATGACAGGGCCGGCAATGAAGCTTTCTTT
TRBJ2-7	TRBV4-1	NA	many	CASSQMNLQGYEQYF	TGCGCCAGCAGCCAAATGAACCTACAGGGCTACGAGCAGTACTTC
TRBJ2-3	TRBV20-1	NA	many	CSGQTSSTDTQYF	TGCAGTGGTCAGACATCTAGCACAGATACGCAGTATTTT
TRBJ2-2	TRBV20-1	NA	many	CSASSPAGELFF	TGCAGTGCTAGCTCACCCGCGGGAGAGCTGTTTTTT
TRBJ1-3	TRBV7-2	NA	many	CASSLVRAGNTIYF	TGTGCCAGCAGCTTAGTGAGGGCTGGAAACACCATATATTTT
TRBJ1-2	TRBV6-2/TRBV6-3	TRBD1	many	CASSNWDSPTNYGYTF	TGTGCCAGCAGTAACTGGGACAGCCCGACCAACTATGGCTACACCTTC
TRBJ2-2	TRBV12-3/TRBV12-4	NA	many	CASSPGTTYTGELFF	TGTGCCAGCAGCCCAGGGACAACTTACACCGGGGAGCTGTTTTTT
TRBJ1-5	TRBV12-3/TRBV12-4	TRBD1	many	CASLGQGGNQPQNF	TGTGCCAGCCTGGGACAGGGTGGCAATCAGCCCCAGAATTTT
TRBJ2-2	TRBV7-9	NA	many	CASSQSRQGGNTGELFF	TGTGCCAGCAGCCAATCCCGGCAGGGAGGGAACACCGGGGAGCTGTTTTTT
TRBJ2-5	TRBV6-1	NA	many	CASRREIQETQYF	TGTGCCAGCAGGCGAGAAATCCAAGAGACCCAGTACTTC
TRBJ1-5	TRBV12-3/TRBV12-4	NA	few	CASSFASTGNQPQHF	TGTGCCAGCAGTTTCGCGTCAACCGGCAATCAGCCCCAGCATTTT
TRBJ2-5	TRBV9	NA	many	CASSVAVTAVQETQYF	TGTGCCAGCAGCGTAGCTGTCACCGCCGTCCAAGAGACCCAGTACTTC
TRBJ2-3	TRBV6-4	TRBD2	many	CASSGGGATDTQYF	TGTGCCAGCAGTGGCGGGGGGGCCACAGATACGCAGTATTTT
TRBJ2-7	TRBV12-3/TRBV12-4	NA	many	CASGKGTPRGYEQYF	TGTGCCAGCGGTAAAGGGACCCCCCGCGGATACGAGCAGTACTTC
TRBJ2-1	TRBV5-1	TRBD2	many	CASSLRGLAGGSYNEQFF	TGCGCCAGCAGCTTGCGCGGACTAGCGGGGGGTTCCTACAATGAGCAGTTCTTC
TRBJ2-7	TRBV11-1	NA	many	CASSLGGFHEQYF	TGTGCCAGCAGCCTAGGGGGTTTCCACGAGCAGTACTTC
TRBJ2-3	TRBV7-2	TRBD1	many	CASSPPPGQLFTDTQYF	TGTGCCAGCAGCCCTCCGCCGGGACAGCTTTTCACAGATACGCAGTATTTT
TRBJ1-2	TRBV29-1	TRBD1	many	CSVEGQGFHGYTF	TGCAGCGTTGAGGGACAGGGGTTTCATGGCTACACCTTC
TRBJ2-4	TRBV11-2	NA	many	CASSDGAKNIQYF	TGTGCCAGCAGTGACGGGGCCAAAAACATTCAGTACTTC
TRBJ2-1	TRBV6-2/TRBV6-3	NA	many	CASSYSGHSYNEQFF	TGTGCCAGCAGTTACTCTGGGCACTCCTACAATGAGCAGTTCTTC
TRBJ1-5	TRBV7-9	TRBD1	NA	CASSTGQPPEPQNF	TGTGCCAGCAGCACGGGACAGCCCCCTGAGCCCCAGAATTTT
TRBJ1-2	TRBV5-1	TRBD1	many	CASSFGTGNNYGYTF	TGCGCCAGCAGCTTTGGGACAGGGAACAACTATGGCTACACCTTC
TRBJ2-2	TRBV20-1	TRBD1	many	CSAFSGTDNTGELFF	TGCAGTGCCTTTTCCGGGACAGATAACACCGGGGAGCTGTTTTTT
TRBJ1-4	TRBV6-5	NA	many	CASSYSKGRKNEKLFF	TGTGCCAGCAGTTACTCTAAGGGCAGGAAGAATGAAAAACTGTTTTTT
TRBJ2-3	TRBV5-5	TRBD2	medium-sized	CASSLVILAGGRADTQYF	TGTGCCAGCAGCTTGGTAATACTAGCGGGGGGGCGGGCAGATACGCAGTATTTT
TRBJ2-5	TRBV7-2	NA	NA	CASSPNLWETQYF	TGTGCCAGCAGCCCCAACCTGTGGGAGACCCAGTACTTC
TRBJ1-5	TRBV9	NA	many	CASSVEGERNQPQHF	TGTGCCAGCAGCGTAGAGGGGGAGCGCAATCAGCCCCAGCATTTT
TRBJ1-6	TRBV9	NA	many	CASSVAGDSIGSPLNF	TGTGCCAGCAGCGTAGCGGGGGACTCGATCGGTTCACCCCTCAACTTT
TRBJ2-2	TRBV20-1	NA	many	CSARDVRSGTGELFF	TGCAGTGCTAGGGACGTGCGTAGCGGCACCGGGGAGCTGTTTTTT